This TCR beta chain derives from a study of blood T cells in healthy people across ages. The authors ran a second PCR of about 7 to 11 cycles using a sample-barcoded 5' primer and a J-beta primer mix. TCRdb analysed the 5' RACE reads with MiXCR anew, one entry per CDR3 protein. Among 550,000 to 750,000 distinct CDR3 sequences listed, under 25% were seen once. This clonotype was detected many times. The germline V and J ends were trimmed by 3 bases and 11 bases, with 16 bases remaining between them. There are 14 residues in the CDR3. Germline-derived CDR1 and CDR2 are MGHRA and YSYEKL. The specimen sequenced was blood. This TCR came from an older man in good health. V gene TRBV4-1 combines with J gene TRBJ1-4; D remains ambiguous. CDR3 region: CASSHQDGRVKLFF. The CDR3 nucleotides are TGCGCCAGCAGCCACCAGGACGGCCGTGTTAAACTGTTTTTT.